This T cell receptor (beta chain) comes out of a study of metastatic and nonmetastatic thyroid tumors (dated by TCRdb to the early 2020s). For context, the study as a whole: For patients with malignant and with benign thyroid disease, the researchers compared repertoires between peripheral blood samples and tumor or nodule tissue samples. The full study reports these points: TCR beta diversity was reported as significantly higher in malignant tumors than in benign nodules, in both blood and tumor samples.

No treatment had been received by any patient before thyroid surgery. Patient clinical samples collected from about 2011 to 2019 were retrospectively analysed using T-cell receptor beta sequencing. CDR1 and CDR2 are drawn from the germline V gene: MGHRA, YSYEKL. The CDR3 starts with the cysteine, ends with the phenylalanine, and has 14 residues. Only the CDR3 part of the read is kept: 42 bases, read in frame from the first base. V sheds 6 bases and J sheds 0 bases, leaving 11 bases between their ends. Libraries came from PCR. The run used an Illumina HiSeq 4000. High-throughput sequencing was used to profile the TCR beta-chain CDR3 region of every patient. The authors' analysis ran thus. A classifier to discriminate distant-metastatic papillary thyroid cancer patients was built from CDR3 differences across clinicopathological groups. To measure repertoire diversity the researchers used the Shannon index, while the Morisita-Horn index served to gauge how similar the tumor and blood repertoires were. In-frame beta chains were kept once TCRdb had trimmed the public reads at Q25 with fastp and called clones with MiXCR. The V and J calls come from TCRdb's annotation, not from the publication. Present in this sample are about 33,000 clones, about a sixth of which were seen just once. Approximately 4.8% of the sample lies in the top ten.

In its sample, this clone was seen many times. Its antigen has not been determined. Base qualities are not provided; no much larger clone lies one nucleotide away. This clonotype was sampled from a female donor with papillary thyroid cancer or a benign thyroid nodule (not recorded which). Some clones in this sample may be carry-over from other donors' samples. Material for sequencing was blood. The V and J genes are TRBV4-1 and TRBJ2-5; the D call is tentative, TRBD1 or TRBD2, as each matches 5 bases. The DNA sequence is given as TGCGCCAGCAGAAACCCGGGGCACCAAGAGACCCAGTACTTC. Its coded protein is CASRNPGHQETQYF.